This T cell receptor (beta chain) was recovered during a study of human T cells and chemical hapten exposure. Across the study: Slight differences in pooled library volume were the main source of varying TCR yields across samples.

Per germline, CDR1 SGHTA and CDR2 FQGNSA. The CDR3 totals 16 residues. V gave up 4 bases and J gave up 8 bases; unmatched junction bases: 13. Single cDNA molecules in the library carried unique molecular identifiers attached during preparation. In the authors' methods: Around 91,000 TCRs per sample was the median, with a range of about 20,000 to 750,000. In TCRdb, the 5' RACE reads were re-called with MiXCR into one record per CDR3 protein. The V and J calls and clone size come from TCRdb's table, not from the authors' own analysis. Here the sample spans approximately 150,000 distinct CDR3 sequences, around 4% being singletons. Unseparated into fractions, whole blood served as the source from which total RNA was extracted. This clonotype was picked up many times. Its specificity is not known. Whole-study results and caveats: There was no change with DPC sensitization in TCRs above 1 in 1000 frequency.

The V gene is TRBV7-2, the J gene TRBJ1-2, with 10 bases aligning to TRBD1. This sequence was found in a female donor in good health. The CDR3 bases are TGTGCCAGCAGCTCAACCCCGGGACAGGGGTTGGGGGGCTACACCTTC. Translation: CASSSTPGQGLGGYTF.